This T cell receptor (beta chain) was identified in a study of regulatory T cells in long-lasting Graves disease. This CDR3 comprises 14 residues. CDR1 is SGHDT, CDR2 YYEEEE, per germline. With V trimmed by 2 bases and J by 5 bases, 7 bases remained unmatched. The time point: newly diagnosed GD, antithyroid drugs for less than 3 months. PBMC-derived RNA was used for the TCR library. Library construction for TCR beta used iRepertoire HTBI primers and Arm-PCR of CDR3 regions. Using its own MiXCR run on the multiplex PCR reads, TCRdb lists one record per CDR3 protein. There are about 350,000 distinct CDR3 sequences in the sample; roughly a sixth occur only once, and 25% to 30% lies in the top ten. These data also formed part of another study, on T cells in Graves' hyperthyroidism and ophthalmopathy.

This sequence originates from a man aged 35 to 55 with Graves disease. The source material was peripheral blood mononuclear cells (PBMCs), sampled at new diagnosis, from a patient treated with antithyroid drugs. The chain has TRBV5-6 and TRBJ2-7; TRBD1 agrees at 7 bases. The CDR3 spells CASSLPGQFDEQYF. Here the CDR3 DNA reads TGTGCCAGCAGCTTACCGGGACAGTTCGACGAGCAGTACTTC.